This T cell receptor beta chain was captured by sequencing in a study of CD8+CD57+ T cells in acquired aplastic anemia. Background on the study: The DNA of sorted CD4+ and CD8+ cells averaged roughly 3 ug.

For CDR3 and TCR beta VDJ profiling, genomic DNA was the template used. TCRdb reprocessed the reads with MiXCR, giving one entry per CDR3 protein. This table holds roughly 220,000 distinct CDR3 sequences, 65% found once. Those patients picked for sequencing had displayed CD8+CD57+ cell expansion on flow cytometry. The patients all had a severe acquired aplastic anemia diagnosis. Sequencing used sorted CD4+, CD8+, or CD8+CD57+ T cells (not recorded which) from PBMCs. This TCR was recovered from a human donor with aplastic anemia.

As DNA, the CDR3 is TGTGCCAGCAGTTTCCGTCTAGCGGGAGGCACCGGGGAGCTGTTTTTT. Its protein is CASSFRLAGGTGELFF. V is TRBV12-3 or TRBV12-4 and J is TRBJ2-2; 11 nucleotides align to TRBD2. This CDR3 is 16 amino acids long. The V segment lost 3 bases and the J segment 4 bases; nucleotides outside the gene matches: 4.